This T cell receptor (beta chain) comes out of a study of human T cells and chemical hapten exposure. Documented time point: pre-sensitization, week 0. Noted treatment: therapeutic diphenylcyclopropenone sensitization with weekly scalp DPC. TCRdb re-analysed the RACE reads in MiXCR, keeping a single row per CDR3 protein. The data show 300,000 to 400,000 distinct CDR3 sequences, approximately 5.1% seen once. This clonotype showed up many times. The germline gives CDR1 MNHEY, CDR2 SMNVEV (reference sequence). V shed 5 bases and J 6 bases; nucleotides not matched to a gene: 4. This CDR3 contains 13 residues.

The genes are TRBV27 and TRBJ1-1; 9 bases align to TRBD1. This material consisted of whole blood, taken in connection with sensitization to the hapten diphenylcyclopropenone (DPC). This receptor was identified in a woman in her 50s with alopecia areata. Some clones in this sample may be carry-over from other donors' samples. CDR3 sequence reads: CASSPTGGSEAFF. DNA for the CDR3: TGTGCCAGCAGTCCTACAGGGGGCTCTGAAGCTTTCTTT.